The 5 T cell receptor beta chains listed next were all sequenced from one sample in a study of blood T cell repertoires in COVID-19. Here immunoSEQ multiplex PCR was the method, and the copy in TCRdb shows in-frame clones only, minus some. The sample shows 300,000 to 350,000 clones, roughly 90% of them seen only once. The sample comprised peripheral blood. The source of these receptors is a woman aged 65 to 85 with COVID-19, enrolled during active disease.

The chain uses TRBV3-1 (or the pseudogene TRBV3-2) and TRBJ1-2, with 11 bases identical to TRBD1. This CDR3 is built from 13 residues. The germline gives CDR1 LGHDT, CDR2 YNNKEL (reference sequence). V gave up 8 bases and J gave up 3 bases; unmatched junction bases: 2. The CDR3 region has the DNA TGTGCCAGCGGGGACAGGGGGTACTATGGCTACACCTTC. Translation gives CASGDRGYYGYTF.

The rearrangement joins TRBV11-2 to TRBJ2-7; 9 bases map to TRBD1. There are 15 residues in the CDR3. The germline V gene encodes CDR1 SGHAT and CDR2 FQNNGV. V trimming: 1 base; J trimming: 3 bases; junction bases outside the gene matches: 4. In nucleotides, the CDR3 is TGTGCCAGCAGCTTAGGGACAGGGGTCTACTACGAGCAGTACTTC. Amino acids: CASSLGTGVYYEQYF.

The CDR3 loop is CASSSTLMTGLGNQPQHF. The CDR3 bases are TGTGCCAGCAGTTCTACTCTTATGACAGGGTTGGGCAATCAGCCCCAGCATTTT. The J gene is TRBJ1-5, the V gene TRBV6-2 or TRBV6-3; 7 bases agree with TRBD1. The V gene's germline CDR1 is MNHEY and CDR2 SVGEGT. The V gene end was trimmed by 4 bases and the J gene end by 2 bases; junction bases not matched to a gene: 14. The CDR3 totals 18 residues.

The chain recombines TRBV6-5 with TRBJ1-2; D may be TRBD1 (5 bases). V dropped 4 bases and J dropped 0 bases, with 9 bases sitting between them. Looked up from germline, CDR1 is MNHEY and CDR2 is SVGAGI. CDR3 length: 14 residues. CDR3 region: CASSFDRANYGYTF. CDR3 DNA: TGTGCCAGCAGTTTCGACAGAGCTAACTATGGCTACACCTTC.

The CDR3 loop is CASSLLAMVYQPQHF. As DNA, the CDR3 is TGTGCCAGCAGTTTATTGGCAATGGTCTATCAGCCCCAGCATTTT. This chain uses TRBV28 with TRBJ1-5; D uncertain. The V gene's germline CDR1 is MDHEN and CDR2 SYDVKM. This CDR3 spans 15 amino acids. The V gene lost 1 base and the J gene lost 5 bases, with 12 bases spanning the gap.